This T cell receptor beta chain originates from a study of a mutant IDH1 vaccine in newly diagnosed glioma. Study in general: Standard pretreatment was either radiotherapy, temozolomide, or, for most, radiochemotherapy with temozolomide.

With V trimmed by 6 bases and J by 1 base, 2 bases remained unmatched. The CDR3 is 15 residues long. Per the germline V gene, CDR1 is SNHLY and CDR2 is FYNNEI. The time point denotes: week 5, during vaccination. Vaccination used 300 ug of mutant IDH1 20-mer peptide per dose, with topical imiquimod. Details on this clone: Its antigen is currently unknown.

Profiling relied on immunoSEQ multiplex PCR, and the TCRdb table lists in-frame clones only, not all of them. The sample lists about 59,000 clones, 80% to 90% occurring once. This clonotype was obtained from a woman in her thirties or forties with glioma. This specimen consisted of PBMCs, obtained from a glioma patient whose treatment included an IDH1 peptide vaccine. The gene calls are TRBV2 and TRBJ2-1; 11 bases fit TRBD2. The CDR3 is CASRTSGESYNEQFF. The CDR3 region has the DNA TGTGCCAGCAGGACTAGCGGGGAGTCCTACAATGAGCAGTTCTTC.